The 24 T cell receptor beta chains presented below share a single source sample, sequenced in a study of CD8 T cells in Susac syndrome. The RNA input was roughly 0.45 to 1 ug, and it was reverse transcribed with random hexamers. TCRdb re-called the immunoSEQ multiplex PCR reads with MiXCR, one entry per CDR3 protein. The table lists hundreds of thousands of distinct CDR3 sequences, roughly 95% of them singletons, with about 0.07% in the top ten. Input material: CD4+ T cells from PBMCs. These receptors came from a human donor with multiple sclerosis.

V and J are TRBV9 and TRBJ2-3, with D possibly being TRBD1 (7 bases). This CDR3 is 15 amino acids long. Germline V gene sequence: CDR1 SGDLS, CDR2 YYNGEE. The V gene lost 3 bases and the J gene lost 0 bases, with 11 bases spanning the gap. CDR3 residues: CASSAGGQSTDTQYF. The CDR3 DNA reads as TGTGCCAGCAGCGCCGGGGGACAGAGCACAGATACGCAGTATTTT. Looking up the rest from reference TRBV9 and TRBJ2-3 gives the full variable domain: DSGVTQTPKHLITATGQRVTLRCSPRSGDLSVYWYQQSLDQGLQFLIQYYNGEERAKGNILERFSAQQFPDLHSELNLSSLELGDSALYFCASSAGGQSTDTQYFGPGTRLTVL.

The chain is built from TRBV5-1 and TRBJ2-7; 7 bases agree with TRBD1. V shed 3 bases and J 5 bases; nucleotides not matched to a gene: 5. Germline V gene lookup returns CDR1 SGHRS and CDR2 YFSETQ. The CDR3 runs to 13 residues. This CDR3 reads CASSSRQGNEQYF. The DNA of the CDR3 is TGCGCCAGCAGCTCGCGACAGGGAAACGAGCAGTACTTC.

The DNA of the CDR3 is TGCAGTGCTAGCAGGGACGGTCAATGGACCCAGTACTTC. As protein: CSASRDGQWTQYF. The chain has TRBV20-1 and TRBJ2-5, with D possibly called TRBD1 or TRBD2 (5 bases each). Germline CDR1 and CDR2: DFQATT and SNEGSKA (reference sequence). This CDR3 comprises 13 residues. The V end lost 3 bases, the J end lost 7 bases, and 15 bases lay between the germline ends.

This sequence joins TRBV6-1 and TRBJ1-5; no firm D call. V lost 7 bases and J 5 bases, leaving 12 bases between the germline ends. Germline loops: CDR1 MNHNS, CDR2 SASEGT. CDR3 length: 13 residues. The chain's CDR3 is CASILGKDQPQHF. CDR3 DNA sequence: TGTGCCAGCATTCTAGGAAAGGATCAGCCCCAGCATTTT.

The V call is TRBV11-3, the J call TRBJ2-6, with 8 bases that match TRBD1. There are 20 residues in the CDR3. The J segment lost 4 bases and the V segment lost 0 bases, leaving 14 bases of the junction unmatched. Germline V gene lookup returns CDR1 SGHNT and CDR2 YENEEA. The CDR3 nucleotides read TGTGCCAGCAGCTTAGATGGACGGCAGGGGGCGGGGACCGGGGCCAACGTCCTGACTTTC. Translated: CASSLDGRQGAGTGANVLTF.

The V gene is TRBV7-9, the J gene TRBJ2-1, with D tentatively TRBD1 or TRBD2 (5 bases each). This CDR3 has 12 residues. The germline CDR1 and CDR2 sequences are SEHNR and FQNEAQ (reference sequence). The V gene lost 1 base and the J gene lost 15 bases, with 13 bases spanning the gap. The CDR3 DNA reads TGTGCCAGCAGCTTAGGCGGGCCTAGGGGGTTCTTC. It codes for CASSLGGPRGFF.

The chain links TRBV7-2 to TRBJ2-1; D might be TRBD2 (6 bases). V was clipped by 5 bases and J by 3 bases, with 20 bases between them. The CDR3 sequence is 17 residues long. Germline values: CDR1 SGHTA, CDR2 FQGNSA. CDR3 bases: TGTGCCAGCAGCCCTAGTGGTCTGGCGGGGATCTACAATGAGCAGTTCTTC. It yields the protein CASSPSGLAGIYNEQFF.

The V gene is TRBV14, the J gene TRBJ2-2; D remains unclear. V was cut by 3 bases and J by 6 bases, with 8 bases left in between. The CDR3 has 13 residues. Germline-derived CDR1 and CDR2 are SGHDN and FVKESK. CDR3 in DNA: TGTGCCAGCAGCCAGCCTCAATCCGGGGAGCTGTTTTTT. Translated: CASSQPQSGELFF.

The CDR3 DNA is TGTGCCAGCAGTTTAGCGGAAGGCCAAGAGACCCAGTACTTC. This sequence encodes CASSLAEGQETQYF. V is TRBV12-3 or TRBV12-4 and J is TRBJ2-5; D remains unclear. This CDR3 region has 14 residues. Between the trimmed V and J ends, which lost 0 bases and 1 base, there was a span of 6 bases.

The DNA for the CDR3 is TGTGCCAGCAGCCGCGGGACTAGCGGATACGAGCAGTACGTC. Translated: CASSRGTSGYEQYV. The chain uses TRBV27 and TRBJ2-7, with TRBD2 matching 11 bases. J lost 4 bases, V lost 6 bases, and 5 bases had no gene match. CDR1 and CDR2 (germline): MNHEY, SMNVEV (reference sequence). The CDR3 loop spans 14 amino acids.

The chain carries TRBV11-2 and TRBJ1-2, with D perhaps TRBD1 (5 bases). The CDR3 has 15 amino acids. CDR1 is SGHAT, CDR2 FQNNGV, per germline. The V and J ends lost 1 base and 7 bases respectively, with 16 bases between them. The CDR3 reads CASSLVLTGRGGYTF. DNA for the CDR3: TGTGCCAGCAGCTTAGTTCTGACGGGACGTGGTGGCTACACCTTC. The whole variable domain, remainder taken from reference TRBV11-2 and TRBJ1-2, is EAGVAQSPRYKIIEKRQSVAFWCNPISGHATLYWYQQILGQGPKLLIQFQNNGVVDDSQLPKDRFSAERLKGVDSTLKIQPAKLEDSAVYLCASSLVLTGRGGYTFGSGTRLTVV.

The chain couples TRBV15 to TRBJ2-7, with TRBD2 as a possible D gene (5 bases). CDR1 LNHNV and CDR2 YYDKDF come from the germline V gene (reference sequence). Trimming removed 0 bases at V and 3 bases at J, with 12 bases between. The CDR3 runs to 15 residues. CDR3 bases: TGTGCCACCAGCAGAGATATGAGCGGTTTCTACGAGCAGTACGTC. Translated: CATSRDMSGFYEQYV.

V is TRBV20-1 and J is TRBJ2-3; 8 bases line up with TRBD1. CDR1 is DFQATT, CDR2 SNEGSKA, per germline (reference sequence). V was pared by 5 bases and J by 4 bases, with 2 bases of the junction left unmatched. CDR3 size: 12 residues. Here the CDR3 DNA reads TGCAGTGCTGGACAGGGTTCAGATACGCAGTATTTT. Protein sequence: CSAGQGSDTQYF.

The chain carries TRBV20-1 and TRBJ1-1; D might be TRBD1 (6 bases). Trimming stripped 6 bases from V and 4 bases from J, with 18 bases between. The CDR3 sequence is 14 residues long. CDR1 and CDR2 (germline): DFQATT, SNEGSKA (reference sequence). The CDR3 reads CSAADGGRSTEAFF. As DNA, the CDR3 is TGCAGTGCAGCTGACGGGGGCCGGTCCACTGAAGCTTTCTTT.

CDR3 bases: TGTGCCAGCAGCGTGGATGGGGGTGGCGGTGAAAAACTGTTTTTT. It yields the protein CASSVDGGGGEKLFF. The genes are TRBV11-2 and TRBJ1-4; tentative D call: TRBD1 (5 bases). The V gene lost 5 bases and the J gene lost 7 bases, with 17 bases spanning the gap. The CDR3 is 15 residues long. Germline V lookup: CDR1 SGHAT, CDR2 FQNNGV.

This CDR3 reads CASSGLFGYEQYV. The CDR3 bases are TGTGCCAGCAGTGGACTGTTTGGATACGAGCAGTACGTC. This chain links TRBV6-1 with TRBJ2-7; D ambiguous. The CDR3 sequence is 13 residues long. Germline CDR1 reads MNHNS; CDR2 reads SASEGT. V was shortened by 4 bases and J by 4 bases, with 11 bases between the two germline ends.

The V and J genes are TRBV7-8 and TRBJ2-2; 10 positions match TRBD2. J gave up 4 bases and V 0 bases, and 2 bases lay outside the gene matches. Per germline, CDR1 SGHVS and CDR2 FQNEAQ. The length of the CDR3 is 16 residues. The CDR3 sequence: CASSLALAGATGELFF. CDR3 DNA sequence: TGTGCCAGCAGCTTAGCTCTAGCGGGAGCCACCGGGGAGCTGTTTTTT.

The V and J genes are TRBV20-1 and TRBJ1-1, with D perhaps TRBD1 (6 bases). This CDR3 has 14 residues. V was trimmed by 4 bases and J by 5 bases, leaving 17 bases between them. Germline V CDR1 and CDR2: DFQATT, SNEGSKA (reference sequence). CDR3 coding DNA: TGCAGTGCTATCAAGGGGGGGCTTCTGACTGAAGCTTTCTTT. Amino acid sequence: CSAIKGGLLTEAFF.

The chain has TRBV12-3 or TRBV12-4 and TRBJ1-1; D is unresolved. The V end lost 6 bases, the J end lost 0 bases, and 8 bases lay between the germline ends. There are 13 residues in the CDR3. CDR3 in amino acids: CASRSQMNTEAFF. CDR3 nucleotide sequence: TGTGCCAGCAGGTCGCAGATGAACACTGAAGCTTTCTTT.

The CDR3 bases are TGTGCCACGACGGGACCGGAGAACACTGAAGCTTTCTTT. Residues: CATTGPENTEAFF. The chain is built from TRBV10-3 and TRBJ1-1, with a possible D match to TRBD1 (5 bases). The V end lost 10 bases, the J end lost 1 base, and 13 bases lay between the germline ends. CDR3 length: 13 amino acids. Germline V gene data show CDR1 as ENHRY and CDR2 as SYGVKD.

The V gene is TRBV30, the J gene TRBJ1-1; 8 bases line up with TRBD1. V trimming: 7 bases; J trimming: 6 bases; junction bases outside the gene matches: 7. Germline CDR1 GTSNPN, CDR2 SVGIG (reference sequence). The CDR3 has 12 residues. The CDR3 loop reads CALTGDFAEAFF. The CDR3 bases are TGTGCCTTGACAGGGGATTTTGCTGAAGCTTTCTTT. The complete variable domain, with remaining parts taken from reference TRBV30 and TRBJ1-1, reads SQTIHQWPATLVQPVGSPLSLECTVEGTSNPNLYWYRQAAGRGLQLLFYSVGIGQISSEVPQNLSASRPQDRQFILSSKKLLLSDSGFYLCALTGDFAEAFFGQGTRLTVV.

The rearrangement uses TRBV9 and TRBJ1-2; the D gene is possibly TRBD1 (5 bases). The CDR3 spans 14 residues. Trimming removed 0 bases from V and 7 bases from J, with 13 bases in between. Germline-derived CDR1 and CDR2 are SGDLS and YYNGEE. The CDR3 nucleotides read TGTGCCAGCAGCGTAGCTACGAGGGGAGCTGGCTACACCTTC. Translation gives CASSVATRGAGYTF.

The V and J genes are TRBV7-2 and TRBJ1-1, with D perhaps TRBD1 (5 bases). Germline CDR1 is SGHTA and CDR2 is FQGNSA. V was clipped by 5 bases and J by 3 bases, with 16 bases between them. This CDR3 region has 15 residues. The CDR3 is CASSPGLRGDTEAFF. CDR3 DNA: TGTGCCAGCAGCCCCGGGTTGCGGGGGGACACTGAAGCTTTCTTT.

This CDR3 is CATAGDLQETQYF. The CDR3 region has the DNA TGTGCCACCGCCGGCGACCTCCAAGAGACCCAGTACTTC. The chain uses TRBV24-1 and TRBJ2-5; D call uncertain. V gave up 9 bases and J gave up 1 base, with 11 bases separating them. Germline V gene lookup returns CDR1 KGHDR and CDR2 SFDVKD. The CDR3 contains 13 residues.